Following are 30 T cell receptor beta chains from one sample sequenced in a study of blood T cell repertoires in COVID-19. Repertoires were generated with immunoSEQ multiplex PCR, while TCRdb's copy carries only in-frame clones and drops some. The profile shows fewer than 250,000 clones, roughly 90% of them singletons. Source material: peripheral blood. These receptors all stem from a man aged 70-80 years with acute or convalescent COVID-19.

V usage is TRBV2 and J usage is TRBJ1-1, with a possible D match to TRBD1 (6 bases). This CDR3 has 14 amino acids. Germline V gene data show CDR1 as SNHLY and CDR2 as FYNNEI. Trimming took 7 bases from V and 2 from J, leaving 14 bases between them. The CDR3 sequence is CASTGARGNTEAFF. The CDR3 nucleotides are TGTGCCAGCACAGGGGCGAGGGGCAACACTGAAGCTTTCTTT.

This chain uses TRBV18 with TRBJ1-1; 7 bases are a match to TRBD1. Per the germline V gene, CDR1 is KGHSH and CDR2 is LQKENI. V was clipped by 3 bases and J by 3 bases; unmatched bases: 13. The CDR3 has 17 residues. The CDR3 is CASSPAQRQGWDTEAFF. CDR3 coding DNA: TGTGCCAGCTCACCTGCACAACGACAGGGTTGGGACACTGAAGCTTTCTTT.

The chain uses TRBV15 and TRBJ2-2; 13 nucleotides match TRBD2. CDR3 length equals 19 residues. Trimming at V came to 5 bases and at J to 1 base, leaving 10 bases not matched to a gene. Germline V gene sequence: CDR1 LNHNV, CDR2 YYDKDF (reference sequence). The CDR3 here is CATSLYEGLAGLNTGELFF. The CDR3 region has the DNA TGTGCCACCAGCCTTTACGAGGGACTAGCGGGACTGAACACCGGGGAGCTGTTTTTT.

This clone was seen only a few times. V usage is TRBV28 and J usage is TRBJ2-1; a possible D gene is TRBD1 (6 bases). The CDR3 runs 14 residues. V lost 4 bases and J lost 1, with 8 bases in between. The germline gives CDR1 MDHEN, CDR2 SYDVKM. The DNA for the CDR3 is TGTGCCAGCAGTTCCGGGACATCCTACAATGAGCAGTTCTTC. This gives the protein CASSSGTSYNEQFF.

The gene calls are TRBV5-4 and TRBJ2-1; 12 bases are shared with TRBD2. In germline, CDR1 is SGHNT, CDR2 YYREEE (reference sequence). The CDR3 consists of 15 residues. Trimming at V came to 0 bases and at J to 5 bases, leaving 0 bases not matched to a gene. CDR3 in DNA: TGTGCCAGCAGCTTGGGACTAGCGGGAGACAATGAGCAGTTCTTC. Protein: CASSLGLAGDNEQFF.

The CDR3 here is CASSLAASGSRYEQYF. CDR3 nucleotide sequence: TGTGCCAGCAGCTTAGCGGCTAGCGGGAGTAGGTACGAGCAGTACTTC. The J gene is TRBJ2-7, the V gene TRBV7-9; 10 nucleotides line up with TRBD2. V lost 0 bases and J lost 4; bases outside the gene matches: 6. CDR1 is SEHNR and CDR2 is FQNEAQ in the germline V gene (reference sequence). The CDR3 is made up of 16 amino acids. Using reference TRBV7-9 and TRBJ2-7 for the parts outside the CDR3, the full variable domain is DTGVSQNPRHKITKRGQNVTFRCDPISEHNRLYWYRQTLGQGPEFLTYFQNEAQLEKSRLLSDRFSAERPKGSFSTLEIQRTEQGDSAMYLCASSLAASGSRYEQYFGPGTRLTVT.

The chain combines TRBV30 with TRBJ2-7; D unclear. Germline lookup yields CDR1 GTSNPN and CDR2 SVGIG (reference sequence). V was clipped by 1 base and J by 4 bases, with 8 bases between them. The CDR3 sequence is 12 residues long. CDR3 loop: CAWSDSVYEQYF. The CDR3 DNA is TGTGCCTGGAGTGACTCCGTTTACGAGCAGTACTTC.

The genes are TRBV11-2 and TRBJ1-1; D is undetermined. This CDR3 has 13 amino acids. Germline CDR1 reads SGHAT; CDR2 reads FQNNGV. The ends were cut back, 5 bases at V and 6 bases at J, with 13 bases in the middle. The CDR3 spells CASSLGLGAEAFF. As DNA, the CDR3 is TGTGCCAGCAGCCTTGGCCTCGGGGCTGAAGCTTTCTTT.

The rearrangement uses TRBV6-5 and TRBJ1-2; the D gene is possibly TRBD1 (6 bases). Germline-derived CDR1 and CDR2 are MNHEY and SVGAGI. CDR3 length equals 14 residues. Trimming took 7 bases from V and 4 from J, leaving 16 bases between them. The DNA for the CDR3 is TGTGCCAGCACCCCCGGGGGGGCTGTCTATGGCTACACCTTC. Protein product: CASTPGGAVYGYTF.

This chain connects TRBV29-1 to TRBJ2-3; TRBD2 matches 8 bases. The CDR3 covers 15 residues. J was trimmed by 2 bases and V by 1 base; bases with no gene match: 5. Germline CDR1 is SQVTM and CDR2 is ANQGSEA. The DNA for the CDR3 is TGCAGCGTTGAAGGGGTTAGCGGGGACACAGATACGCAGTATTTT. As protein: CSVEGVSGDTDTQYF.

The rearrangement uses TRBV19 and TRBJ2-2, with 10 bases aligning to TRBD2. The CDR3 totals 13 residues. Germline lookup yields CDR1 LNHDA and CDR2 SQIVND (reference sequence). Trimming took 8 bases from V and 6 from J; bases not matched to a gene: 3. The CDR3 DNA reads TGTGCCAGTGGGACTAGCGAGGCCGGGGAGCTGTTTTTT. Protein product: CASGTSEAGELFF.

This sequence joins TRBV6-5 and TRBJ1-1; possibly TRBD1 for D (5 bases). In germline, CDR1 is MNHEY, CDR2 SVGAGI. V lost 5 bases and J 1 base, leaving 8 bases between the germline ends. CDR3 length: 13 amino acids. The CDR3 reads CASSKQENTEAFF. In DNA, the CDR3 is TGTGCCAGCAGTAAACAGGAGAACACTGAAGCTTTCTTT.

This chain connects TRBV2 to TRBJ2-1; 9 bases match TRBD2. The V and J ends lost 6 bases and 5 bases, in that order; junction bases with no gene match: 5. There are 14 residues in the CDR3. Germline CDR1 and CDR2: SNHLY and FYNNEI. The CDR3 reads CASRGLANNNEQFF. The CDR3 DNA is TGTGCCAGCAGGGGACTAGCCAACAACAATGAGCAGTTCTTC.

The chain uses TRBV6-5 and TRBJ2-1; 10 bases are a match to TRBD2. The CDR3 covers 15 residues. Germline trimming cut 2 bases from V and 4 bases from J; bases unmatched to any gene: 2. Germline loops: CDR1 MNHEY, CDR2 SVGAGI. CDR3 bases: TGTGCCAGCAGTTACGGTAGCGGGAGGTACAATGAGCAGTTCTTC. It specifies CASSYGSGRYNEQFF.

V and J are TRBV7-3 and TRBJ2-2; 10 positions match TRBD2. Germline CDR1 SGHTA, CDR2 FQGTGA. The V gene end was trimmed by 5 bases and the J gene end by 7 bases; junction bases not matched to a gene: 13. This CDR3 contains 17 residues. Here the CDR3 reads CASSPQPAGGPYGELFF. In nucleotides, the CDR3 is TGTGCCAGCAGCCCCCAACCAGCGGGAGGGCCTTACGGGGAGCTGTTTTTT. Filled out from reference TRBV7-3 and TRBJ2-2, the complete variable domain reads GAGVSQTPSNKVTEKGKYVELRCDPISGHTALYWYRQSLGQGPEFLIYFQGTGAADDSGLPNDRFFAVRPEGSVSTLKIQRTERGDSAVYLCASSPQPAGGPYGELFFGEGSRLTVL.

This chain connects TRBV19 to TRBJ2-6; 8 bases line up with TRBD1. The CDR3 has 20 residues. J gave up 0 bases and V 2 bases, and 12 bases lay outside the gene matches. In germline, CDR1 is LNHDA, CDR2 SQIVND (reference sequence). The CDR3 loop is CASSIQPGQGRISGANVLTF. In nucleotides, the CDR3 is TGTGCCAGTAGTATACAACCTGGACAGGGACGGATCTCTGGGGCCAACGTCCTGACTTTC.

The chain employs TRBV6-5 and TRBJ1-2, with 7 bases matching TRBD1. The CDR3 is made up of 13 amino acids. The trim removed 2 bases at V and 13 bases at J, leaving 10 bases unmatched. Germline V gives CDR1 MNHEY, CDR2 SVGAGI. The DNA of the CDR3 is TGTGCCAGCAGTTACCCGGGGACAGCCGCCGCCACCTTC. It is translated as CASSYPGTAAATF.

The chain uses TRBV18 and TRBJ2-1; 12 nucleotides line up with TRBD2. This CDR3 spans 14 amino acids. In germline, CDR1 is KGHSH, CDR2 LQKENI. V lost 4 bases, J lost 6 bases, and 1 base stayed unmatched. The CDR3 coding sequence is TGTGCCAGCTCACAACTAGCGGGGGGCAATGAGCAGTTCTTC. It codes for CASSQLAGGNEQFF.

The J gene is TRBJ2-1, the V gene TRBV5-6; TRBD1 is a possible D gene (6 bases). Trimming removed 1 base from V and 4 bases from J, with 18 bases in between. The CDR3 extends over 17 amino acids. Looked up from germline, CDR1 is SGHDT and CDR2 is YYEEEE. The CDR3: CASSLTRTAWAYNEQFF. The DNA of the CDR3 is TGTGCCAGCAGCTTGACCCGGACAGCGTGGGCATACAATGAGCAGTTCTTC.

J is TRBJ1-5 and V is TRBV7-9; D may be TRBD1 (5 bases). Trimming shortened V by 1 base and J by 6 bases, and 16 bases separated the two germline ends. The CDR3 is 16 amino acids. CDR1 and CDR2 from the germline V gene are SEHNR and FQNEAQ (reference sequence). The CDR3 sequence: CASSLGSGEWVQPQHF. Written as DNA, the CDR3 is TGTGCCAGCAGCTTAGGCTCGGGGGAGTGGGTTCAGCCCCAGCATTTT.

The chain links TRBV28 to TRBJ1-5; D call uncertain. This CDR3 has 15 residues. The germline CDR1 and CDR2 sequences are MDHEN and SYDVKM. Trimming took off 6 bases at V and 2 bases at J, with 14 bases between the two ends. CDR3 residues: CASSKNSPGNQPQHF. As DNA, the CDR3 is TGTGCCAGCAGCAAAAATAGCCCCGGCAATCAGCCCCAGCATTTT.

The chain has TRBV9 and TRBJ2-2, with 9 nucleotides matching TRBD1. This CDR3 spans 16 amino acids. Germline V gene lookup returns CDR1 SGDLS and CDR2 YYNGEE. J gave up 4 bases and V 4 bases, and 8 bases lay outside the gene matches. In DNA, the CDR3 is TGTGCCAGCAGCCCTTGGACAGGGGTTGTCACCGGGGAGCTGTTTTTT. Translating gives CASSPWTGVVTGELFF.

The rearrangement uses TRBV6-5 and TRBJ1-2; 7 nucleotides align to TRBD1. J lost 2 bases, V lost 7 bases, and 7 bases had no gene match. From germline, CDR1 is MNHEY and CDR2 SVGAGI. The CDR3 extends over 14 amino acids. The DNA for the CDR3 is TGTGCCAGCACACCGGGACAGACGAACTATGGCTACACCTTC. This translates into CASTPGQTNYGYTF.

The chain joins TRBV6-2 or TRBV6-3 to TRBJ1-1; 7 nucleotides match TRBD1. Germline V lookup: CDR1 MNHEY, CDR2 SVGEGT. The CDR3 spans 14 residues. The V segment lost 2 bases and the J segment 10 bases; nucleotides outside the gene matches: 10. The CDR3 region has the DNA TGTGCCAGCAGTTACGGGGGACAGCTGGTTGCAGCTTTCTTT. It yields the protein CASSYGGQLVAAFF.

This rearrangement joins TRBV9 to TRBJ2-3; 7 nucleotides align to TRBD2. Looked up from germline, CDR1 is SGDLS and CDR2 is YYNGEE. CDR3 length equals 16 residues. The junction had 7 bases not matched to a gene; V was cut back by 0 bases and J by 3 bases. CDR3 loop: CASSVGVGRLTDTQYF. As DNA, the CDR3 is TGTGCCAGCAGCGTAGGGGTCGGGAGGCTAACAGATACGCAGTATTTT.

The chain carries TRBV28 and TRBJ2-3, with TRBD2 matching 11 bases. Germline trimming cut 3 bases from V and 0 bases from J; bases unmatched to any gene: 14. Looked up from germline, CDR1 is MDHEN and CDR2 is SYDVKM. The CDR3 covers 20 residues. For the CDR3, the DNA is TGTGCCAGCAGTTTTCTTTCGGCAACTAGCGGGAGTACTAGCACAGATACGCAGTATTTT. Translating gives CASSFLSATSGSTSTDTQYF.

Only one count was recorded for this clone. The chain links TRBV19 to TRBJ2-7, with D tentatively TRBD2 (5 bases). V was clipped by 0 bases and J by 2 bases, with 14 bases between them. The CDR3 has 16 residues. Germline V lookup: CDR1 LNHDA, CDR2 SQIVND (reference sequence). The CDR3 loop reads CASSIDGVGGPYEQYF. As DNA, the CDR3 is TGTGCCAGTAGTATAGATGGTGTTGGCGGGCCCTACGAGCAGTACTTC. The full variable domain, its missing parts supplied by reference TRBV19 and TRBJ2-7, is DGGITQSPKYLFRKEGQNVTLSCEQNLNHDAMYWYRQDPGQGLRLIYYSQIVNDFQKGDIAEGYSVSREKKESFPLTVTSAQKNPTAFYLCASSIDGVGGPYEQYFGPGTRLTVT.

The genes are TRBV19 and TRBJ2-7; 10 positions match TRBD1. The V gene end was trimmed by 5 bases and the J gene end by 4 bases; junction bases not matched to a gene: 2. CDR3 size: 13 residues. The germline V gene has CDR1 LNHDA and CDR2 SQIVND (reference sequence). The CDR3 sequence is CASSLDRGYEQYF. The CDR3 coding sequence is TGTGCCAGTAGTCTGGACAGGGGGTACGAGCAGTACTTC.

This clone was detected only once. This chain links TRBV5-1 with TRBJ2-1; 8 bases match TRBD2. Trimming removed 6 bases from V and 5 bases from J; junction bases left unmatched: 10. The CDR3 is made up of 15 amino acids. Per the germline V gene, CDR1 is SGHRS and CDR2 is YFSETQ. This CDR3 is CASTQSGTSDNEQFF. DNA for the CDR3: TGCGCCAGCACCCAGAGCGGGACTAGTGACAATGAGCAGTTCTTC.

This rearrangement joins TRBV19 to TRBJ1-2, with D maybe TRBD1 (6 bases). Deletions cut 4 bases from V and 0 bases from J, with 12 bases between. Germline lookup yields CDR1 LNHDA and CDR2 SQIVND (reference sequence). The CDR3 has 15 amino acids. The CDR3: CASSTGQITNYGYTF. The CDR3 DNA sequence: TGTGCCAGTAGTACCGGACAGATAACTAACTATGGCTACACCTTC. The variable domain in full, completed from reference TRBV19 and TRBJ1-2, reads DGGITQSPKYLFRKEGQNVTLSCEQNLNHDAMYWYRQDPGQGLRLIYYSQIVNDFQKGDIAEGYSVSREKKESFPLTVTSAQKNPTAFYLCASSTGQITNYGYTFGSGTRLTVV.